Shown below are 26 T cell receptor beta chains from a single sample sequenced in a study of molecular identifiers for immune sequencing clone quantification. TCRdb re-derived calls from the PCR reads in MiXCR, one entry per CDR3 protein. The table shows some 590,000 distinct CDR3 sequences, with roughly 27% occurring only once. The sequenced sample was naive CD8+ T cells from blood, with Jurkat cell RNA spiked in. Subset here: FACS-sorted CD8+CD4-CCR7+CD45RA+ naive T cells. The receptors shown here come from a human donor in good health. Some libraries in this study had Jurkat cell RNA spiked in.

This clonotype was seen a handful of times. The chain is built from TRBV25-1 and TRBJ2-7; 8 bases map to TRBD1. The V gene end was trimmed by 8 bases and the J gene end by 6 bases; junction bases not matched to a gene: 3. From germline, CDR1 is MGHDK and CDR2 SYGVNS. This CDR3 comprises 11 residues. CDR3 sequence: CASGQGIEQYF. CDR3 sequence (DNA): TGTGCCAGCGGACAGGGCATCGAGCAGTACTTC.

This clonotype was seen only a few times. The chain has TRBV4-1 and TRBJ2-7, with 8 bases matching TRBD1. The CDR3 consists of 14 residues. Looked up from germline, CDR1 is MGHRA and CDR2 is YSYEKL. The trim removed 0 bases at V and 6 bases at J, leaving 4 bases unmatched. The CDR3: CASSQDYRGSEQYF. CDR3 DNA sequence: TGCGCCAGCAGCCAAGATTACAGGGGGAGCGAGCAGTACTTC.

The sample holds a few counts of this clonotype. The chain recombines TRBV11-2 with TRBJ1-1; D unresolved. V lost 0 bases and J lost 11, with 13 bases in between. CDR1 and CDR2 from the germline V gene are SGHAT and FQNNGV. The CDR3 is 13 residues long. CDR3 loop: CASSLDPRPNAFF. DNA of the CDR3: TGTGCCAGCAGCTTAGATCCTCGACCGAACGCTTTCTTT.

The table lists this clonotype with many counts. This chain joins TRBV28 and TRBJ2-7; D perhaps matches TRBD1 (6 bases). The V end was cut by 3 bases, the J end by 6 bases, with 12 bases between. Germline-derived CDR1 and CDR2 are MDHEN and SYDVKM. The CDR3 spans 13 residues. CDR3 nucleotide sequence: TGTGCCAGCAGTTTGTTGGGGGCTGGCGAGCAGTACTTC. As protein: CASSLLGAGEQYF.

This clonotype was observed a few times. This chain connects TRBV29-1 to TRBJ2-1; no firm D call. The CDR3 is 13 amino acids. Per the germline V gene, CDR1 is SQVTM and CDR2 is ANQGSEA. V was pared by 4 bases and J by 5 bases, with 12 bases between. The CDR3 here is CSVAVERDNEQFF. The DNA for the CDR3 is TGCAGCGTTGCCGTGGAACGGGACAATGAGCAGTTCTTC.

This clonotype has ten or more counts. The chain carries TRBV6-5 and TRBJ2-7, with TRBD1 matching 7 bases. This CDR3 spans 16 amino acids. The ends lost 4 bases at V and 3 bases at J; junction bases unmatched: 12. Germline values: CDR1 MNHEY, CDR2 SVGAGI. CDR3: CASSSTSTGSVYEQYF. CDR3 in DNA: TGTGCCAGCAGTTCCACTTCGACAGGGAGCGTCTACGAGCAGTACTTC.

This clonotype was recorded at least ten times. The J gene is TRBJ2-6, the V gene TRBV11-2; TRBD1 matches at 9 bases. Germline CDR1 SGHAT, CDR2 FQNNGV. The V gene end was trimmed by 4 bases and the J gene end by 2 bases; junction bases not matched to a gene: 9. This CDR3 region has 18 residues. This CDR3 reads CASSSNPGTGPGANVLTF. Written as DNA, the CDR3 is TGTGCCAGCAGCTCCAACCCCGGGACAGGGCCTGGGGCCAACGTCCTGACTTTC.

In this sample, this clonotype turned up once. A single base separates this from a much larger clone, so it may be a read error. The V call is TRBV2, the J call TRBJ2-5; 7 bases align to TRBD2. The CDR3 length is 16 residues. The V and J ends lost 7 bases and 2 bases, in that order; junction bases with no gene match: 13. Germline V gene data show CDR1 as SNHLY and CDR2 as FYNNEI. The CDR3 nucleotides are TGTGCCAGCAAGGAGCCAGCGGGACGGATTCAAGAGACCCAGTACTTC. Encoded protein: CASKEPAGRIQETQYF.

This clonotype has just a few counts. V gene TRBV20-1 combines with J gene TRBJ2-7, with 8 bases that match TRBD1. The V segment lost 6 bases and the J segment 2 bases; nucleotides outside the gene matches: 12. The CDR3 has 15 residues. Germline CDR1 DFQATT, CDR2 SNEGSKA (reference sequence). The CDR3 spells CSANEGDRTTYEQYF. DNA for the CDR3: TGCAGTGCAAACGAGGGGGACAGGACAACCTACGAGCAGTACTTC.

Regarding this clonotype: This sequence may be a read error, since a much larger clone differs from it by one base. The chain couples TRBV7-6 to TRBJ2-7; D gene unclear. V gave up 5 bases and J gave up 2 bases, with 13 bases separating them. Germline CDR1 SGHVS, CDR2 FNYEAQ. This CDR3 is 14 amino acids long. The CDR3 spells CASSPQWAAYEQYF. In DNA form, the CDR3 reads TGTGCCAGCAGCCCCCAGTGGGCAGCCTACGAGCAGTACTTC.

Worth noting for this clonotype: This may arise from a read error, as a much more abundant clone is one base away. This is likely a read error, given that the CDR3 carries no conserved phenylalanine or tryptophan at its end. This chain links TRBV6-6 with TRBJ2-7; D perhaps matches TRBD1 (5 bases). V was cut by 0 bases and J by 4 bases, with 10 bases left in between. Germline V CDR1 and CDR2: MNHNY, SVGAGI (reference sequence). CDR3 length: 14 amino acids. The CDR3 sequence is CASSYSGQGYEQYY. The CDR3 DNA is TGTGCCAGCAGTTACTCAGGCCAGGGATACGAGCAGTACTAC.

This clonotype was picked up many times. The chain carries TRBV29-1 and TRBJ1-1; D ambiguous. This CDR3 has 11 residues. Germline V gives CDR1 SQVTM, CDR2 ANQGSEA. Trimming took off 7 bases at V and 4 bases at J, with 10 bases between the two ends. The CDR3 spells CSGGTGTEAFF. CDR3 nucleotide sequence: TGCAGCGGGGGTACGGGCACTGAAGCTTTCTTT.

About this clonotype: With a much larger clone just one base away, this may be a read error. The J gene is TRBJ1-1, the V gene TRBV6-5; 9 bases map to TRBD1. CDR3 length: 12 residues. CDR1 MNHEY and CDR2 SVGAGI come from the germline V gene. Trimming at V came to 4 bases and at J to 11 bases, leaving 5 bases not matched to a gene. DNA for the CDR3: TGTGCCAGCAGTTTAGGGACAGGGACGGCTTTCTTT. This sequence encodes CASSLGTGTAFF.

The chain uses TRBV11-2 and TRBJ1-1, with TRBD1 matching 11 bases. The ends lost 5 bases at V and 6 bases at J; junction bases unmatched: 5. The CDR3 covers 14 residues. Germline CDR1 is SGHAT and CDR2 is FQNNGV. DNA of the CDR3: TGTGCCAGCAGCCAGGACAGGGGGCTCGCTGAAGCTTTCTTT. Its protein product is CASSQDRGLAEAFF.

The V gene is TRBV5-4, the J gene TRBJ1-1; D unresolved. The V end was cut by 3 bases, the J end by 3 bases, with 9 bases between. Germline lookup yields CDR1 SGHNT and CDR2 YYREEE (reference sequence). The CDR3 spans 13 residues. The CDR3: CASSSWEDTEAFF. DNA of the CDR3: TGTGCCAGCAGCTCCTGGGAGGACACTGAAGCTTTCTTT.

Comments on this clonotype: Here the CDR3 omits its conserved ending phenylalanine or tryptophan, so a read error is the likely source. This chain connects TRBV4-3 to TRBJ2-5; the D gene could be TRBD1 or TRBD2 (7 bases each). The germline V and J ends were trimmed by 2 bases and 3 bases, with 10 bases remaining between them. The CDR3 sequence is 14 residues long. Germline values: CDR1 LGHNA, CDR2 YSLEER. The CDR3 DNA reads TGCGCCAGCAGCCAACAGGGGGGGGAAGAGACCCAGTACTCC. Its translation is CASSQQGGEETQYS.

CDR3 DNA: TGTGCCAGTAGTCCGAGAGGAGCGGGCGCGGTTGTCGGGGAGCTGTTTTTT. Residues: CASSPRGAGAVVGELFF. This chain uses TRBV19 with TRBJ2-2, with D tentatively TRBD2 (6 bases). Germline lookup yields CDR1 LNHDA and CDR2 SQIVND (reference sequence). CDR3 length equals 17 residues. V was shortened by 5 bases and J by 7 bases, with 23 bases between the two germline ends.

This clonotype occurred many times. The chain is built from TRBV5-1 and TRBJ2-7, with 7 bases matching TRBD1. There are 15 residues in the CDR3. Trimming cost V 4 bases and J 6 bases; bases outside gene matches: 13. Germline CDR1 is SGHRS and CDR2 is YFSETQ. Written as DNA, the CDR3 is TGCGCCAGCAGCGAACGGACAGGACTCTGGGGCGAGCAGTACTTC. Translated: CASSERTGLWGEQYF.

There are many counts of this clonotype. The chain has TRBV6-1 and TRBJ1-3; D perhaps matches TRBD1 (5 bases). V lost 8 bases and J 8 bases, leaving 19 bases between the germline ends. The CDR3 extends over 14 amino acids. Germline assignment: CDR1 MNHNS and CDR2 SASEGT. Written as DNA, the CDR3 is TGTGCCAGCTTGACTTGGACCAAAGGGGACACCATATATTTT. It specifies CASLTWTKGDTIYF.

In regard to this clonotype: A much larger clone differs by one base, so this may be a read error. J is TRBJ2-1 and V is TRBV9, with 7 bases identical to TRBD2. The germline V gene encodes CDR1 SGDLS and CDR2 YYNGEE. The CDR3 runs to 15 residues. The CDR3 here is CASSPTGTTYNEQLF. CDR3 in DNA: TGTGCCAGCAGCCCCACCGGGACTACCTACAATGAGCAGCTCTTC. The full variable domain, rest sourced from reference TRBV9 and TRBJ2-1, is DSGVTQTPKHLITATGQRVTLRCSPRSGDLSVYWYQQSLDQGLQFLIQYYNGEERAKGNILERFSAQQFPDLHSELNLSSLELGDSALYFCASSPTGTTYNEQLFGPGTRLTVL.

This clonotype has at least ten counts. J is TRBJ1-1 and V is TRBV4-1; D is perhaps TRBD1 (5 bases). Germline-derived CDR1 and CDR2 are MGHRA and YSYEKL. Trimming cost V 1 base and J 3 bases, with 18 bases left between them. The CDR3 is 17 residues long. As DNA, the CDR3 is TGCGCCAGCAGCCAAGTCCCCCCGGGGGTCGTAGACACTGAAGCTTTCTTT. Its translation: CASSQVPPGVVDTEAFF.

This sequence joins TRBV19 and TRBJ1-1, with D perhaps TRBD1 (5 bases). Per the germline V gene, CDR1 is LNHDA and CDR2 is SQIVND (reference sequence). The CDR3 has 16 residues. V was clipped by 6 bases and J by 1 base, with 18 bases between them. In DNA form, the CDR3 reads TGTGCCAGTAGCCCTATGGGGGGATACCCGAACACTGAAGCTTTCTTT. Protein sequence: CASSPMGGYPNTEAFF.

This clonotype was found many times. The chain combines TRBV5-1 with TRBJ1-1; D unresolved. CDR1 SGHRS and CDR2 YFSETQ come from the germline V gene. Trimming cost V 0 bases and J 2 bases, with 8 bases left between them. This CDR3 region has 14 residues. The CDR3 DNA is TGCGCCAGCAGCTTGGCCCACGGAAACACTGAAGCTTTCTTT. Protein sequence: CASSLAHGNTEAFF.

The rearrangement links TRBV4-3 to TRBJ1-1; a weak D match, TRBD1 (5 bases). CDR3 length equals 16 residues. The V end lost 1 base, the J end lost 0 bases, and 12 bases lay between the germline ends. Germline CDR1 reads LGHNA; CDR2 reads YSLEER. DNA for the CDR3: TGCGCCAGCAGCCAAGCCGTACGGGGGTTGAACACTGAAGCTTTCTTT. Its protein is CASSQAVRGLNTEAFF.

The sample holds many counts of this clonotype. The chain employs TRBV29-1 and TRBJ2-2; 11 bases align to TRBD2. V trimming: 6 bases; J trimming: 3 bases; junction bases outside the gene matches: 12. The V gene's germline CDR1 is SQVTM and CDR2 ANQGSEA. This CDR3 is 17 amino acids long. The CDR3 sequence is CSVTGTSGSTYTGELFF. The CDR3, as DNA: TGCAGCGTAACCGGGACTAGCGGAAGCACCTACACCGGGGAGCTGTTTTTT.

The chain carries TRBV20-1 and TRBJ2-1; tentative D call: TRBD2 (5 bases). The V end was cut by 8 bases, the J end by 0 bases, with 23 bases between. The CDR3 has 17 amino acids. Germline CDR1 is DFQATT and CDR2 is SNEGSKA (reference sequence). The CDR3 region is CSLESTRLGTSYNEQFF. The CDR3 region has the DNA TGCAGTCTTGAATCAACTAGGTTAGGAACCTCCTACAATGAGCAGTTCTTC.